The clone carrying this TCR beta chain was observed many times. Antigen: not known. The germline gives CDR1 LNHDA, CDR2 SQIVND (reference sequence). V dropped 7 bases and J dropped 2 bases, with 8 bases sitting between them. The CDR3 covers 12 residues. TCRdb reprocessed the 5' RACE reads with MiXCR, giving one entry per CDR3 protein. The sample lists some 96,000 distinct CDR3 sequences; just under 6% were seen once. The data derive from a study of identical twins. Whole-study results and caveats: The analysis was cross-sectional rather than longitudinal within donors. Where beta out-of-frame sequences were concerned, excess twin sharing was weaker.

The gene calls are TRBV19 and TRBJ1-2, with D unclear. Material: memory T cells sorted from blood. The receptor was derived from a woman aged 45-65 years in good health. The CDR3 nucleotides are TGTGCCAGTAAAGGCGGAAACTATGGCTACACCTTC. This codes for CASKGGNYGYTF. The full variable domain, in which reference TRBV19 and TRBJ1-2 provide the parts outside the CDR3, is DGGITQSPKYLFRKEGQNVTLSCEQNLNHDAMYWYRQDPGQGLRLIYYSQIVNDFQKGDIAEGYSVSREKKESFPLTVTSAQKNPTAFYLCASKGGNYGYTFGSGTRLTVV.